This T cell receptor beta chain was documented in a study of molecular identifiers for immune sequencing clone quantification. Losses at the gene ends were 4 bases for V and 7 bases for J; bases not matched to a gene: 6. Germline V lookup: CDR1 SEHNR, CDR2 FQNEAQ (reference sequence). There are 15 residues in the CDR3. TCRdb recomputed calls from the PCR reads with MiXCR, one row per CDR3 protein. The sample shows 490,000 or so distinct CDR3 sequences, roughly 25% of them seen only once. The chain has TRBV7-9 and TRBJ1-6; 8 bases are a match to TRBD1. Sample: naive CD8+ T cells from blood, with Jurkat cell RNA spiked in. The subset is: FACS-sorted CD8+CD4-CCR7+CD45RA+ naive T cells. The clonotype was recovered from a human donor in good health. Some libraries in this study had Jurkat cell RNA spiked in. The CDR3 DNA reads as TGTGCCAGCAGCTCGCAGACAGGGGTCAATTCACCCCTCCACTTT. Translated: CASSSQTGVNSPLHF.